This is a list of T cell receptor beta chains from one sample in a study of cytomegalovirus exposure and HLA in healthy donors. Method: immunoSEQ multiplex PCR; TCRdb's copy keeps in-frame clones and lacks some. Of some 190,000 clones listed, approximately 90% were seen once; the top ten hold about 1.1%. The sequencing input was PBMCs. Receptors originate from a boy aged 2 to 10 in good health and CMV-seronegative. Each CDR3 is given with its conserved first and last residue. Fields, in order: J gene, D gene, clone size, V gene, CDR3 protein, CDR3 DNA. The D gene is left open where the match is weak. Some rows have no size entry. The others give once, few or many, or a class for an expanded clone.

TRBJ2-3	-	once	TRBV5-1	CASSAGTDTQYF	TGCGCCAGCAGCGCAGGGACAGATACGCAGTATTTT
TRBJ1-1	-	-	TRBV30	CAWSVGAGAEAFF	TGTGCCTGGAGTGTAGGGGCGGGGGCTGAAGCTTTCTTT
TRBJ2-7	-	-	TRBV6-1	CASSRSDSSYEQYF	TGTGCCAGCAGCCGGTCGGACAGCTCCTACGAGCAGTACTTC
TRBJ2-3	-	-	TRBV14	CASSQIASRQYF	TGTGCCAGCAGCCAGATAGCTTCGAGGCAGTATTTT
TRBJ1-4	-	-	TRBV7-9	CSSSLVLSGINNEKLFF	TGTTCCAGCAGCTTAGTCCTCTCGGGGATCAATAATGAAAAACTGTTTTTT
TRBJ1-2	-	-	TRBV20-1	CSASATGQRTF	TGCAGTGCTAGCGCTACGGGACAACGCACCTTC
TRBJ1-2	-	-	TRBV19	CASRQGPSYGYTF	TGTGCCAGTAGGCAGGGGCCTTCCTATGGCTACACCTTC
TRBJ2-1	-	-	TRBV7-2	CASSLEPVINEQFF	TGTGCCAGCAGCTTAGAGCCCGTAATCAATGAGCAGTTCTTC
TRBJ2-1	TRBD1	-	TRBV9	CASSVLDRGLYNEQFF	TGTGCCAGCAGCGTTTTGGACAGGGGGCTTTACAATGAGCAGTTCTTC
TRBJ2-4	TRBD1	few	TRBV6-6	CASSSRNGTAKNIQYF	TGTGCCAGCAGCTCCCGAAACGGGACAGCTAAAAACATTCAGTACTTC
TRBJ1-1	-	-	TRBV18	CASSAVEDTEAFF	TGTGCCAGCTCAGCGGTTGAGGACACTGAAGCTTTCTTT
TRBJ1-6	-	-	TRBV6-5	CASSYYGGSYNSPLHF	TGTGCCAGCAGTTACTACGGGGGGTCCTATAATTCACCCCTCCACTTT
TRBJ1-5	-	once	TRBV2	CASSETTGGVDDQPQHF	TGTGCCAGCAGTGAAACGACAGGTGGAGTGGACGATCAGCCCCAGCATTTT
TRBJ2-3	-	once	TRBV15	CATSRDQVGTDTQYF	TGTGCCACCAGCAGAGACCAGGTCGGCACAGATACGCAGTATTTT
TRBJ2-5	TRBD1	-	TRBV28	CASTNGQGGYAQYF	TGTGCCAGCACCAACGGACAGGGGGGTTACGCGCAGTACTTC
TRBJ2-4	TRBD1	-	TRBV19	CASTPVDWTGGFQNIQYF	TGTGCCAGTACACCCGTGGATTGGACAGGGGGCTTCCAAAACATTCAGTACTTC
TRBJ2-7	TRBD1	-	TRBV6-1	CASTPTGGTYEQYF	TGTGCCAGCACTCCGACAGGGGGAACCTACGAGCAGTACTTC
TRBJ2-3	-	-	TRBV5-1	CASSLAGGSTDTQYF	TGCGCCAGCAGCTTGGCTGGAGGGAGCACAGATACGCAGTATTTT
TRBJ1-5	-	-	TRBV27	CASRRGGYSNQPQHF	TGTGCCAGCCGACGAGGGGGTTATAGCAATCAGCCCCAGCATTTT
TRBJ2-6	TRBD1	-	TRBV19	CASSIDRDRGRISGANVLTF	TGTGCCAGTAGTATAGATCGAGACAGGGGTCGAATATCTGGGGCCAACGTCCTGACTTTC
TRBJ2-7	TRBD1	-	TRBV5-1	CASSTETGTEQYF	TGCGCCAGCAGCACAGAGACAGGGACCGAGCAGTACTTC
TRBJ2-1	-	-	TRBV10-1	CASSEVGTGHNEQFF	TGCGCCAGCAGTGAGGTAGGGACTGGCCACAATGAGCAGTTCTTC
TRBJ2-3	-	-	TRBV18	CASSPRSSAGDTQYF	TGTGCCAGCTCACCGCGGAGTTCCGCTGGGGATACGCAGTATTTT
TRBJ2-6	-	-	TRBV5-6	CASSFHRNSGANVLTF	TGTGCCAGCAGCTTCCACAGGAACTCTGGGGCCAACGTCCTGACTTTC
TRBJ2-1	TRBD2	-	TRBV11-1	CASSQRAGGYNEQFF	TGTGCCAGCAGCCAACGAGCGGGAGGGTACAATGAGCAGTTCTTC
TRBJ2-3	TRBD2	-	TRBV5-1	CASSVLAGDTDTQYF	TGCGCCAGCAGCGTACTAGCGGGGGACACAGATACGCAGTATTTT
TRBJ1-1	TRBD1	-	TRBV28	CASSFPAGTAIRTEAFF	TGTGCCAGCAGTTTCCCCGCCGGGACAGCGATTAGGACTGAAGCTTTCTTT
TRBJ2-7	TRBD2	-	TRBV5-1	CASSLELAGGEDEQYF	TGCGCCAGCAGCTTGGAGCTAGCGGGGGGCGAGGACGAGCAGTACTTC
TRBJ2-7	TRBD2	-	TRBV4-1	CASSQIRPSGLTPSSYEQYF	TGCGCCAGCAGCCAAATTAGGCCTAGCGGCCTGACCCCAAGCTCCTACGAGCAGTACTTC
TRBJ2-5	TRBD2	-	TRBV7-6	CASSLAFSLSGGRETQYF	TGTGCCAGCAGCTTAGCCTTTAGTCTAAGCGGGGGCCGGGAGACCCAGTACTTC
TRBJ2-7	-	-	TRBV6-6	CASSYQGNYEQYF	TGTGCCAGCAGTTACCAGGGGAACTACGAGCAGTACTTC
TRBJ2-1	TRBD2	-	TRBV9	CASSVGRFSGRVFNEQFF	TGTGCCAGCAGCGTCGGTCGCTTTAGCGGGAGGGTTTTCAATGAGCAGTTCTTC
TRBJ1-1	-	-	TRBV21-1	CAMSRVGRWAFF	TGTGCCATGTCCAGGGTAGGGCGTTGGGCTTTCTTT